These 16 T cell receptor beta chains were sequenced from one sample in a study of a mutant IDH1 vaccine in newly diagnosed glioma. Which antigens these TCRs recognize remains unknown. Libraries were prepared by immunoSEQ multiplex PCR; TCRdb keeps only in-frame clonotypes and omits some of them. The repertoire includes roughly 43,000 clones, 70% to 85% of them detected once, and 2% to 3% sits in the top ten. Stated time point: week 23, last vaccination. What each vaccine dose contained was 300 ug of mutant IDH1 20-mer peptide, accompanied by topical imiquimod. The source material was PBMCs, sampled from a glioma patient whose treatment included an IDH1 peptide vaccine. Every receptor here comes from a woman under 30 with glioma. Some clones in this sample may be carry-over from other donors' samples.

The chain has TRBV5-5 and TRBJ2-7; D is perhaps TRBD2 (7 bases). The CDR3 covers 14 residues. The V end lost 0 bases, the J end lost 4 bases, and 11 bases lay between the germline ends. Germline assignment: CDR1 SGHKS and CDR2 YYEKEE (reference sequence). This chain's CDR3 is CASSLDGGLYEQYF. CDR3 DNA sequence: TGTGCCAGCAGCTTGGACGGGGGGCTATACGAGCAGTACTTC.

The rearrangement uses TRBV9 and TRBJ2-7; possibly TRBD1 or TRBD2 for D (6 bases each). Germline-derived CDR1 and CDR2 are SGDLS and YYNGEE. The CDR3 consists of 15 residues. Trimming took off 3 bases at V and 0 bases at J, with 13 bases between the two ends. The CDR3 DNA sequence: TGTGCCAGCAGCGACAGAGGGGGGCTCTCCTACGAGCAGTACTTC. Its translation is CASSDRGGLSYEQYF.

This clone was picked up one time. J is TRBJ2-3 and V is TRBV7-8; 10 bases map to TRBD1. V shed 4 bases and J 6 bases; nucleotides not matched to a gene: 13. From germline, CDR1 is SGHVS and CDR2 FQNEAQ. This CDR3 comprises 17 residues. The CDR3 nucleotides are TGTGCCAGCAGCTCCCGCAGGTCCGGGACAGGGGATGATACGCAGTATTTT. Translation gives CASSSRRSGTGDDTQYF.

This clone has just a few counts. This chain connects TRBV6-6 to TRBJ1-1; a weak D match, TRBD1 (5 bases). V lost 6 bases, J lost 7 bases, and 18 bases lay in between. This CDR3 is built from 14 residues. The germline gives CDR1 MNHNY, CDR2 SVGAGI (reference sequence). The CDR3 DNA is TGTGCCAGCAGACCAAATGGTGACAGCGATGAAGCTTTCTTT. Residues: CASRPNGDSDEAFF.

The V and J genes are TRBV5-1 and TRBJ2-7, with D perhaps TRBD2 (6 bases). Germline V gene sequence: CDR1 SGHRS, CDR2 YFSETQ. With 0 bases removed from V and 3 bases from J, the gap between germline ends came to 10 bases. CDR3 length: 14 amino acids. CDR3 nucleotides: TGCGCCAGCAGCTTGGCTACCGGGGGCTACGAGCAGTACTTC. Its protein is CASSLATGGYEQYF.

The chain uses TRBV19 and TRBJ1-5; D remains ambiguous. Germline loops: CDR1 LNHDA, CDR2 SQIVND (reference sequence). CDR3 length: 11 residues. Trimming cost V 8 bases and J 4 bases, with 6 bases left between them. CDR3 sequence reads: CASGWNQPQHF. CDR3 nucleotide sequence: TGTGCCAGTGGGTGGAATCAGCCCCAGCATTTT.

In its sample, this clone is medium-sized. The chain recombines TRBV15 with TRBJ1-2, with TRBD1 matching 7 bases. After removal of 5 bases from V and 8 bases from J, the junction contained 14 bases not matched to a gene. CDR3 length: 15 amino acids. Germline-derived CDR1 and CDR2 are LNHNV and YYDKDF (reference sequence). In DNA form, the CDR3 reads TGTGCCACCAGCTTCCCCGGACAGGCTCAGGGAGGCTACACCTTC. It is translated as CATSFPGQAQGGYTF.

The gene calls are TRBV2 and TRBJ2-7; 11 nucleotides agree with TRBD1. Germline CDR1 is SNHLY and CDR2 is FYNNEI. After removal of 9 bases from V and 5 bases from J, the junction contained 6 bases not matched to a gene. The CDR3 extends over 13 amino acids. The CDR3 DNA follows: TGTGCCAGTATCCGGGACAGGGGGGACGAGCAGTACTTC. Protein product: CASIRDRGDEQYF. The full variable domain, completed using reference TRBV2 and TRBJ2-7, is EPEVTQTPSHQVTQMGQEVILRCVPISNHLYFYWYRQILGQKVEFLVSFYNNEISEKSEIFDDQFSVERPDGSNFTLKIRSTKLEDSAMYFCASIRDRGDEQYFGPGTRLTVT.

J is TRBJ2-7 and V is TRBV5-6; 10 bases align to TRBD2. Germline V gives CDR1 SGHDT, CDR2 YYEEEE. J was trimmed by 3 bases and V by 5 bases; bases with no gene match: 8. There are 15 residues in the CDR3. The DNA of the CDR3 is TGTGCCAGCAGTCCAGGGGCTAGCGGGAGCTACGAGCAGTACTTC. Translating gives CASSPGASGSYEQYF.

The chain links TRBV6-5 to TRBJ1-5, with 11 bases that match TRBD1. The CDR3 sequence is 15 residues long. Trimming removed 5 bases from V and 3 bases from J; junction bases left unmatched: 3. Germline V gene lookup returns CDR1 MNHEY and CDR2 SVGAGI. This chain's CDR3 is CASSGTGGPNQPQHF. The CDR3 DNA follows: TGTGCCAGCAGTGGGACAGGGGGGCCCAATCAGCCCCAGCATTTT.

The chain employs TRBV4-2 and TRBJ2-1; 15 bases are a match to TRBD2. V dropped 0 bases and J dropped 0; count of bases not matched to a gene: 9. The germline V gene encodes CDR1 LGHNA and CDR2 YNFKEQ. CDR3 size: 21 residues. CDR3 sequence reads: CASSQDIRGLAGGSSYNEQFF. The CDR3 DNA reads as TGTGCCAGCAGCCAAGACATCCGAGGACTAGCGGGGGGGAGCTCCTACAATGAGCAGTTCTTC.

The V call is TRBV14, the J call TRBJ2-7; no firm D call. CDR1 is SGHDN, CDR2 FVKESK, per germline. Trimming removed 3 bases from V and 7 bases from J, with 10 bases in between. This CDR3 spans 12 amino acids. CDR3 in amino acids: CASSHIPREQYF. As DNA, the CDR3 is TGTGCCAGCAGCCACATACCTAGGGAGCAGTACTTC.

The V and J genes are TRBV21-1 and TRBJ2-7; the tabulated D call, TRBD2, remains unverified against the DNA. TRBV21-1 is tagged as a pseudogene. The CDR3 sequence is 20 residues long. The CDR3 DNA reads as TGTGCCAGCAGCAAAGTCCCCGGGGATTTCGGGGGAGGGCCGTCCTACGAGCAGTACTTC. This gives the protein CASSKVPGDFGGGPSYEQYF.

A few counts support this clone. This rearrangement joins TRBV4-3 to TRBJ1-6, with D unresolved. The ends were cut back, 1 base at V and 0 bases at J, with 7 bases in the middle. The germline CDR1 and CDR2 sequences are LGHNA and YSLEER. CDR3 size: 16 residues. The chain's CDR3 is CASSQGWSSYNSPLHF. CDR3 sequence (DNA): TGCGCCAGCAGCCAAGGGTGGAGCTCCTATAATTCACCCCTCCACTTT.

J is TRBJ1-2 and V is TRBV7-9; D may be TRBD1 (6 bases). V was pared by 0 bases and J by 5 bases, with 10 bases between. CDR3 size: 14 residues. Germline CDR1 reads SEHNR; CDR2 reads FQNEAQ (reference sequence). The CDR3 nucleotides read TGTGCCAGCAGCTTAGCGGGGGCCGTTTATGGCTACACCTTC. Its protein product is CASSLAGAVYGYTF.

In DNA form, the CDR3 reads TGTGCCAGTAGTTTAGGACGGACCAATAATGAAAAACTGTTTTTT. Amino acids: CASSLGRTNNEKLFF. The genes are TRBV19 and TRBJ1-4; D ambiguous. CDR3 length: 15 residues. Germline CDR1 LNHDA, CDR2 SQIVND (reference sequence). V was shortened by 5 bases and J by 4 bases, with 14 bases between the two germline ends.